This T cell receptor (beta chain) is from a study of CD8 T cells in Susac syndrome. RNA, at roughly 0.5 to 1 ug, was reverse transcribed with random hexamers. Across 54 Vbeta and 13 Jbeta, immunoSEQ multiplex PCR amplified TCR beta CDR3. TCRdb independently ran MiXCR on the immunoSEQ multiplex PCR reads; one entry per CDR3 protein. This sample has 84,000 or so distinct CDR3 sequences, with 94% found just once. Germline V gene sequence: CDR1 KGHSH, CDR2 LQKENI. This CDR3 is built from 12 residues. Trimming cost V 2 bases and J 5 bases, with 7 bases left between them. The sequenced sample was CD8+ T cells from PBMCs. The sequence came from a human donor with Susac syndrome. The chain recombines TRBV18 with TRBJ2-7; D remains unclear. The CDR3 nucleotides read TGTGCCAGCTCACCAAAATCGAACGAGCAGTACTTC. Translation gives CASSPKSNEQYF.